The sequence of this T cell receptor (beta chain) was determined in a study of radiation and T cells in renal cell carcinoma. The wider study: Nephrectomy followed 15 Gy stereotactic body radiation by 4 weeks. Study-level results: From baseline, blood top tumor clonotypes peaked at 2 weeks post-radiation.

Some clones are missing from TCRdb's copy, which holds only in-frame ones; the method was immunoSEQ multiplex PCR. The profile covers about 130,000 clones, with 70% to 90% appearing a single time and about 12% taken by the ten largest. Concerning this clone itself: Its target is unknown.

Specified time point: baseline pretreatment blood. The sample's treatment: 15 Gy SBRT to primary tumor, nephrectomy 4 weeks later. After SBRT, blood was collected at 2 and 4 weeks, plus baseline. This renal cell carcinoma was of the clear cell type. Germline V lookup: CDR1 SNHLY, CDR2 FYNNEI. This CDR3 region has 15 residues. Trimming took 0 bases from V and 7 from J, leaving 16 bases between them. Here the sequenced sample was blood, taken from a patient whose treatment included radiotherapy and nephrectomy. The rearrangement uses TRBV2 and TRBJ2-7; tentative D call: TRBD2 (5 bases). This sequence originates from a woman aged 45 to 65 with renal cell carcinoma. The chain's CDR3 is CASSEATTVRGEQYF. CDR3 nucleotide sequence: TGTGCCAGCAGTGAAGCTACAACAGTCCGGGGTGAGCAGTACTTC.